The rows below give T cell receptor beta chains drawn from one sample of a study of CXCR3-negative and CXCR3-positive naive CD8 T cells. TCRdb re-called the 5' RACE reads and catalogs CDR3 proteins one per entry, DNA excluded. The sample table sets out about 120,000 distinct CDR3 sequences. Sequencing input: naive CXCR3+ CD8+ T cells from blood. The receptor source for this set is a human donor in good health. Some clones in this sample may be carry-over from other donors' samples. CDR3s include the opening cysteine and the closing phenylalanine or tryptophan.

v_gene	j_gene	CDR3aa
TRBV9	TRBJ2-7	CASSGTSGFYEQYF
TRBV10-3	TRBJ2-1	CAISETGGNEQFF
TRBV20-1	TRBJ2-2	CSARETSSDTGELFF
TRBV5-1	TRBJ2-3	CASSLGPTPDTQYF
TRBV27	TRBJ2-3	CASSLTSGGRTQYF
TRBV28	TRBJ2-5	CASGITGPGMRSEETQYF
TRBV7-9	TRBJ2-7	CASSPGPAEQYF
TRBV6-5	TRBJ2-1	CASSRGAEQFF
TRBV6-5	TRBJ2-5	CASSSSGLADQETQYF
TRBV18	TRBJ2-1	CASSPPGLTEQFF
TRBV12-3/TRBV12-4	TRBJ2-7	CASSFGDQTGQYF
TRBV29-1	TRBJ2-7	CSAETGSYEQYF
TRBV7-6	TRBJ2-1	CASSLSWGTASYNEQFF
TRBV29-1	TRBJ2-1	CSVDASTEGEQFF
TRBV14	TRBJ2-2	CASSQEDRGTGELFF
TRBV19	TRBJ2-7	CASSIAVGIEQYF
TRBV5-1	TRBJ2-2	CASSLWGQQNTGELFF
TRBV7-9	TRBJ2-7	CASSLGVGNSYEQYF
TRBV3-1	TRBJ1-5	CASSPYPTPGASNQPQHF
TRBV27	TRBJ2-2	CASRGTGELFF
TRBV27	TRBJ1-5	CASSSLLRFFSNQPQHF
TRBV4-1	TRBJ1-5	CASSQFGTEIYSNQPQHF
TRBV12-3/TRBV12-4	TRBJ1-5	CASSPTPDRDSNQPQHF
TRBV29-1	TRBJ2-1	CSPEDWRDDSDNEQFF
TRBV12-3/TRBV12-4	TRBJ2-1	CASRGTDYNEQFF
TRBV7-2	TRBJ2-1	CASSWGIETYNEQFF
TRBV5-4	TRBJ2-7	CASSFGQSYEQYF
TRBV12-3/TRBV12-4	TRBJ2-1	CASSFFPGPPYNEQFF
TRBV11-2	TRBJ2-5	CASSLTVRQIQETQYF
TRBV4-1	TRBJ2-7	CASSRSGTGTYEQYF
TRBV6-5	TRBJ2-2	CASSYFAGGTGELFF
TRBV5-1	TRBJ2-7	CASSLDGVSYEQYF
TRBV7-3	TRBJ2-1	CASSIIASSYNEQFF
TRBV28	TRBJ2-2	CASKYRYTGELFF
TRBV29-1	TRBJ2-2	CSVPGRIGTGELFF
TRBV7-6	TRBJ2-5	CASSFRGLQETQYF
TRBV28	TRBJ2-2	CASSKDRESGELFF
TRBV3-1	TRBJ2-3	CASSLILGPLTDTQYF
TRBV11-2	TRBJ2-2	CASSPLASGSRAGELFF
TRBV19	TRBJ2-7	CASSMGAGGTYEQYF
TRBV5-1	TRBJ2-7	CASSLAAGVWDF
TRBV7-9	TRBJ1-1	CASSERQGANTEAFF
TRBV21-1	TRBJ2-3	CASVGLFLAGPDTQYF
TRBV5-1	TRBJ2-5	CASSLVGFQETQYF
TRBV11-2	TRBJ2-1	CASSLASGDYNEQFF
TRBV4-2	TRBJ1-5	CASSQDGGRNQPQHF
TRBV28	TRBJ2-1	CASSLGYGEQFF